This TCR beta chain was sequenced for a study of blood T cell repertoires in COVID-19. Looking at the study overall: Acute and convalescent COVID-19 samples came from the United States, Italy and Spain. Sample material is recorded as cDNA or gDNA derived from T cells, B-cell-depleted T cells, or PBMCs.

In the authors' methods: Amplifying reference gene primers gave estimates of nucleated cell counts. Generated by immunoSEQ multiplex PCR, the TCRdb table keeps only in-frame clones and is missing some. The V and J calls and clone size are taken from that table; D and trimming were inferred from the DNA. The profile shows some 250,000 clones, roughly 84% of them singletons. Trimming cost V 3 bases and J 6 bases; bases outside gene matches: 4. CDR1 SGHNT and CDR2 YENEEA come from the germline V gene. The CDR3 is 15 residues long. This sequence joins TRBV11-3 and TRBJ2-3, with 12 bases aligning to TRBD2. The source is a woman younger than 35 with acute or convalescent COVID-19. Sequenced: peripheral blood. In DNA, the CDR3 is TGTGCCAGCAGCTTGCTAGCGGGAGGGCACGATACGCAGTATTTT. Its translation: CASSLLAGGHDTQYF. The full variable domain, rest sourced from reference TRBV11-3 and TRBJ2-3, is EAGVVQSPRYKIIEKKQPVAFWCNPISGHNTLYWYLQNLGQGPELLIRYENEEAVDDSQLPKDRFSAERLKGVDSTLKIQPAELGDSAVYLCASSLLAGGHDTQYFGPGTRLTVL.